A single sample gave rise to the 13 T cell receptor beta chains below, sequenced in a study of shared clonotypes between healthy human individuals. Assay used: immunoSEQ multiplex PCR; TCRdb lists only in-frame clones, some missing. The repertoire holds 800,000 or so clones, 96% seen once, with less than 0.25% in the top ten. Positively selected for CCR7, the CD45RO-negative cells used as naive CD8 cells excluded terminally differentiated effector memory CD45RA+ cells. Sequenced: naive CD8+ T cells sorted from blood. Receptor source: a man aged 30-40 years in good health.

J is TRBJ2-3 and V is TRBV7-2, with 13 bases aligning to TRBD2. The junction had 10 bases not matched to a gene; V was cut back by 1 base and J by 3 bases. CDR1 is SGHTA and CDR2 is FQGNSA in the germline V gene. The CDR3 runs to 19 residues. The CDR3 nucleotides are TGTGCCAGCAGCTTAGATCCACTAGCGGGAGGGAGCGGAACAGATACGCAGTATTTT. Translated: CASSLDPLAGGSGTDTQYF.

CDR3 protein: CASSLATNEKLFF. CDR3 nucleotide sequence: TGTGCCAGCAGCTTAGCAACTAATGAAAAACTGTTTTTT. The V gene is TRBV7-6, the J gene TRBJ1-4; D is ambiguous. The germline V and J ends were trimmed by 0 bases and 1 base, with 0 bases remaining between them. The germline V gene encodes CDR1 SGHVS and CDR2 FNYEAQ. The CDR3 is made up of 13 amino acids.

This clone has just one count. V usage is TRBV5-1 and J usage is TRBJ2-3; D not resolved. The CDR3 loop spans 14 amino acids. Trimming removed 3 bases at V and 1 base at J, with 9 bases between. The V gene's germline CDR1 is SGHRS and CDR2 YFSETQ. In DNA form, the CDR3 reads TGCGCCAGCAGCTATTCCTTCGGCACAGATACGCAGTATTTT. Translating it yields CASSYSFGTDTQYF.

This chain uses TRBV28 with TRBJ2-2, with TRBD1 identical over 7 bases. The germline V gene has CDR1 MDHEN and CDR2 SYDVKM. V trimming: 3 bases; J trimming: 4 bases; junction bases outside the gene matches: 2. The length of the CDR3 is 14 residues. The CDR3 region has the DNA TGTGCCAGCAGTTTGCCAGGGGGCACCGGGGAGCTGTTTTTT. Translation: CASSLPGGTGELFF.

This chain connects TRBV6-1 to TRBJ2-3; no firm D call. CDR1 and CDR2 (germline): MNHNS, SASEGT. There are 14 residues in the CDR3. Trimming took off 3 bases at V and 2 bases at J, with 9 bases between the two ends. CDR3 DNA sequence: TGTGCCAGCAGTGAGGTGCCGAACACAGATACGCAGTATTTT. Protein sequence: CASSEVPNTDTQYF.

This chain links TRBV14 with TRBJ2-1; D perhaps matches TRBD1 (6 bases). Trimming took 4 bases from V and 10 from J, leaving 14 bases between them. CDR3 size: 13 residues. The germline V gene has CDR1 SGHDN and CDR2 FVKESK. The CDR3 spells CASSRLPGTEQFF. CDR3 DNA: TGTGCCAGCAGCCGATTGCCCGGGACAGAGCAGTTCTTC.

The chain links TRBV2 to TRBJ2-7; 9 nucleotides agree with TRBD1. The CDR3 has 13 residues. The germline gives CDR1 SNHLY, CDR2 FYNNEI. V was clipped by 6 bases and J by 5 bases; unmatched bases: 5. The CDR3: CASRWDRDNEQYF. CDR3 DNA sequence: TGTGCCAGCAGGTGGGACAGGGACAACGAGCAGTACTTC.

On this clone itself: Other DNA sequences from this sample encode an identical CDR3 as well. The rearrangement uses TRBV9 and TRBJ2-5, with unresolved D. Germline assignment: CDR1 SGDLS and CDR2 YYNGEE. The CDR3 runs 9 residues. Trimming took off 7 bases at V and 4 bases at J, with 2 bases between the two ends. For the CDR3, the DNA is TGTGCCAGCGGAGAGACCCAGTACTTC. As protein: CASGETQYF.

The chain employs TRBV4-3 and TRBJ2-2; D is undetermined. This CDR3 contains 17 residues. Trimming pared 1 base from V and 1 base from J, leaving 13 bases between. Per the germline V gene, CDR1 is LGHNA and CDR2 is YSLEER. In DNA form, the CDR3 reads TGCGCCAGCAGCCAAGTTATTAGTGTTGGGAACACCGGGGAGCTGTTTTTT. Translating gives CASSQVISVGNTGELFF.

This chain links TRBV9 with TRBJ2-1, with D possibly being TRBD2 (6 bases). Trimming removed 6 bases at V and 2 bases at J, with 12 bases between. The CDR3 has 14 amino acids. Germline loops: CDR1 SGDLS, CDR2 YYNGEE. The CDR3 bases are TGTGCCAGCAACGTGGGGGGAGCCTACAATGAGCAGTTCTTC. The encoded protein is CASNVGGAYNEQFF.

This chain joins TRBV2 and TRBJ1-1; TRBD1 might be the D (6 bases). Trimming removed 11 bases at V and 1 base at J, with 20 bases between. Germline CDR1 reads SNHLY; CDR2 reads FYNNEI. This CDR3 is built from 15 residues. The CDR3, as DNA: TGTGCCCAGTCAGGGGCTTCAATAGGGAACACTGAAGCTTTCTTT. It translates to CAQSGASIGNTEAFF.

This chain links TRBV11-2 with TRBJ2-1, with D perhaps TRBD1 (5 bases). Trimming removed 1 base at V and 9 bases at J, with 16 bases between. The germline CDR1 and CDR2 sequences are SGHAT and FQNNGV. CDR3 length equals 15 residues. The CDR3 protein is CASSLGQGSDSEQFF. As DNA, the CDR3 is TGTGCCAGCAGCTTAGGGCAGGGTAGTGACAGTGAGCAGTTCTTC.

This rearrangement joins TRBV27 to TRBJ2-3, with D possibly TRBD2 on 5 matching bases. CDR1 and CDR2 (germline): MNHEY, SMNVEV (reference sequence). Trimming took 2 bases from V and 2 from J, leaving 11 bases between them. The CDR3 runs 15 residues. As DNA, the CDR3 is TGTGCCAGCAGTTTAGTGAGGGAACACACAGATACGCAGTATTTT. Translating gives CASSLVREHTDTQYF.